Listed below are T cell receptor beta chains from one sample, sequenced in a study of cytomegalovirus exposure and HLA in healthy donors. This table comes from immunoSEQ multiplex PCR, and its TCRdb copy is limited to in-frame clones, with some not included. The profile shows over 200,000 clones, around four fifths of them singletons. Sequencing was performed on PBMCs. These receptors were collected from a woman between 35 and 50 years old in good health and CMV-seronegative. CDR3s include the opening cysteine and the closing phenylalanine or tryptophan. The D gene is left open where the match is weak. Clone size is given for some rows only: seen once, a few or many times, or a class if the clone is expanded.

d_call | clone_size | j_call | cdr3_length | v_call | cdr3_aa | cdr3_nt
TRBD1 | . | TRBJ1-4 | 15 | TRBV7-2 | CASSPRQGAGEKLFF | TGTGCCAGCAGCCCTAGGCAGGGGGCAGGGGAAAAACTGTTTTTT
. | . | TRBJ2-7 | 14 | TRBV2 | CASSGARGFFEQYF | TGTGCCAGCAGTGGGGCTAGGGGCTTCTTCGAGCAGTACTTC
. | . | TRBJ2-5 | 13 | TRBV10-2 | CASRGVLGETQYF | TGCGCCAGCAGAGGGGTCTTAGGGGAGACCCAGTACTTC
. | . | TRBJ2-5 | 15 | TRBV5-1 | CASSLEGNSQETQYF | TGCGCCAGCAGCTTGGAGGGGAACTCCCAAGAGACCCAGTACTTC
TRBD1 | . | TRBJ2-2 | 15 | TRBV10-3 | CAIRSGTENTGELFF | TGTGCCATCAGGTCCGGGACAGAAAACACCGGGGAGCTGTTTTTT
. | . | TRBJ2-3 | 16 | TRBV5-6 | CASIIGRGPSTDTQYF | TGTGCCAGCATAATTGGGCGGGGGCCTAGCACAGATACGCAGTATTTT
. | . | TRBJ1-1 | 13 | TRBV7-2 | CASSLSREAEAFF | TGTGCCAGCAGCTTAAGTCGAGAAGCTGAAGCTTTCTTT
. | . | TRBJ1-1 | 14 | TRBV6-1 | CASSDLGGSTEAFF | TGTGCCAGCAGTGATTTAGGCGGGAGCACTGAAGCTTTCTTT
TRBD1 | . | TRBJ1-5 | 15 | TRBV19 | CASSDGTGGSPPQHF | TGTGCCAGTAGCGACGGTACAGGGGGCTCGCCGCCCCAGCATTTT
TRBD1 | . | TRBJ2-7 | 15 | TRBV6-1 | CASRSMGQESYEQYF | TGTGCCAGCAGGTCAATGGGACAGGAAAGCTACGAGCAGTACTTC
. | . | TRBJ1-1 | 12 | TRBV5-1 | CASSLLSGEAFF | TGCGCCAGCAGCTTGCTCTCAGGGGAAGCTTTCTTT
. | . | TRBJ2-2 | 15 | TRBV10-3 | CAAKGGEANTGELFF | TGTGCCGCCAAGGGCGGGGAGGCGAACACCGGGGAGCTGTTTTTT
. | few | TRBJ1-2 | 14 | TRBV5-4 | CASSSSGTNYGYTF | TGTGCCAGCAGCTCTTCAGGAACTAACTATGGCTACACCTTC
. | . | TRBJ1-2 | 13 | TRBV6-1 | CASSEDRFSGYTF | TGTGCCAGCAGTGAAGACAGGTTTAGTGGCTACACCTTC
. | . | TRBJ2-3 | 14 | TRBV29-1 | CSAGLLQGSDTQYF | TGCAGCGCTGGCCTACTACAGGGTTCAGATACGCAGTATTTT
TRBD2 | . | TRBJ2-5 | 12 | TRBV6-5 | CASSQRGETQYF | TGTGCCAGCAGTCAGCGGGGGGAGACCCAGTACTTC
TRBD1 | few | TRBJ2-2 | 17 | TRBV15 | CATSREGQGSPTGELFF | TGTGCCACCAGCAGAGAGGGACAGGGAAGCCCTACCGGGGAGCTGTTTTTT
. | . | TRBJ1-2 | 12 | TRBV30 | CAWSGAGYGYTF | TGTGCCTGGAGTGGCGCAGGCTATGGCTACACCTTC
. | once | TRBJ2-3 | 16 | TRBV5-1 | CASRDSLTTSTDTQYF | TGCGCCAGCAGGGACAGCCTGACGACTAGCACAGATACGCAGTATTTT
TRBD1 | few | TRBJ1-4 | 13 | TRBV28 | CASSLGQVEKLFF | TGTGCCAGCAGTCTCGGACAGGTTGAAAAACTGTTTTTT
. | . | TRBJ1-1 | 13 | TRBV25-1 | CASRDTGNTEAFF | TGTGCCAGCAGGGACACAGGGAACACTGAAGCTTTCTTT
. | . | TRBJ2-2 | 14 | TRBV29-1 | CSVGPEPNTGELFF | TGCAGCGTTGGTCCAGAACCGAACACCGGGGAGCTGTTTTTT
TRBD1 | . | TRBJ1-2 | 16 | TRBV27 | CASSTNTGTGTYGYTF | TGTGCCAGCAGTACAAACACCGGGACAGGGACGTATGGCTACACCTTC
TRBD1 | . | TRBJ1-5 | 13 | TRBV2 | CASGRDREKPQHF | TGTGCCAGCGGCCGGGACAGGGAAAAGCCCCAGCATTTT
TRBD1 | . | TRBJ2-3 | 16 | TRBV2 | CASSPQGRVSTDTQYF | TGTGCCAGCAGTCCACAGGGGCGGGTCAGCACAGATACGCAGTATTTT
TRBD1 | . | TRBJ1-1 | 12 | TRBV6-1 | CASRIRQGEAFF | TGTGCCAGCAGAATTAGACAGGGAGAAGCTTTCTTT
. | . | TRBJ2-3 | 15 | TRBV5-1 | CASSLTGVNTDTQYF | TGCGCCAGCAGCCTCACCGGGGTTAACACAGATACGCAGTATTTT
. | . | TRBJ1-1 | 13 | TRBV7-9 | CASSPRAGSEAFF | TGTGCCAGCAGCCCGAGGGCAGGTAGTGAAGCTTTCTTT
TRBD1 | . | TRBJ1-6 | 13 | TRBV9 | CASRGQGNSPLHF | TGTGCCAGCAGAGGACAGGGTAATTCACCCCTCCACTTT
TRBD1 | . | TRBJ2-3 | 15 | TRBV7-9 | CASSFRQGVGDTQYF | TGTGCCAGCAGCTTTAGACAGGGGGTAGGAGATACGCAGTATTTT
. | few | TRBJ1-1 | 14 | TRBV6-5 | CASSSPGRNTEAFF | TGTGCCAGCAGTTCCCCGGGTAGGAACACTGAAGCTTTCTTT
TRBD1 | few | TRBJ2-4 | 13 | TRBV19 | CASGTDRENIQYF | TGTGCCAGCGGTACTGACAGGGAAAACATTCAGTACTTC